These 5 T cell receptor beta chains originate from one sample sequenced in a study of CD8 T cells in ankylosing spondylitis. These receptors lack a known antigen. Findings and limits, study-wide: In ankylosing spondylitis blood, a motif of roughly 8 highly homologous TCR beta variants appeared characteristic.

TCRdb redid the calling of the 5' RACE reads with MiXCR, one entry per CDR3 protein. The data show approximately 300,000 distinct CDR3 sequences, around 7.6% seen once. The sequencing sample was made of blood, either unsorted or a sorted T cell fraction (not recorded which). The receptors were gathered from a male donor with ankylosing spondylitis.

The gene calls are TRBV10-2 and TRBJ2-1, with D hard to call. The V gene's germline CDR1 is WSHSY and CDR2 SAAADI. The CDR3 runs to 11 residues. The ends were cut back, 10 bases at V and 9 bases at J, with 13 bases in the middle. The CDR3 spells CATKVGGEQFF. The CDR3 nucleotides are TGCGCCACCAAAGTAGGTGGTGAGCAGTTCTTC.

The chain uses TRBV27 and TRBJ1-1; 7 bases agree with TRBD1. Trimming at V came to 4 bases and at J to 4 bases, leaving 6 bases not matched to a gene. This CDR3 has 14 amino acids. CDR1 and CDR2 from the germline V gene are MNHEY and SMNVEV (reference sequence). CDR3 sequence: CASSSYRGSTEAFF. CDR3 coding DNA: TGTGCCAGCAGTTCCTACAGGGGATCCACTGAAGCTTTCTTT.

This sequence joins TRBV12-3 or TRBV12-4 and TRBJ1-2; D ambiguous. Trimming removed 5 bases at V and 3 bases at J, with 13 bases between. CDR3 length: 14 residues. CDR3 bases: TGTGCCAGCAGTGCTCCTCCTACCCACTATGGCTACACCTTC. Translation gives CASSAPPTHYGYTF.

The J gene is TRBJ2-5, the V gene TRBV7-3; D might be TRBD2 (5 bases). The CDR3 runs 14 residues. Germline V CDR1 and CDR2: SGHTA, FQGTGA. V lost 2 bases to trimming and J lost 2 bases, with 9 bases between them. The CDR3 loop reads CASSLFSGQETQYF. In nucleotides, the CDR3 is TGTGCCAGCAGCTTATTTTCGGGGCAAGAGACCCAGTACTTC.

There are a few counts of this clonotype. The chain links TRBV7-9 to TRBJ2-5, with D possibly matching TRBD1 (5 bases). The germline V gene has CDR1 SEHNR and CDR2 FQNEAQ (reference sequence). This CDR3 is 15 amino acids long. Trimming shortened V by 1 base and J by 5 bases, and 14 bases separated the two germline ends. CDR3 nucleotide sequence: TGTGCCAGCAGCTTAGGGGGCTCAAGGGCTGAGACCCAGTACTTC. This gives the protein CASSLGGSRAETQYF.